The T cell receptor (beta chain) under discussion was sequenced for a study of early T cells in non-severe SARS-CoV-2 infection. Study-level information: Bulk RNA isolated from unsorted whole blood underwent sequencing; chains were not paired. Whole-study results and caveats: Anti-spike CD8 responses were favored by VDJdb matching, which missed private and CD4 specificities.

V gave up 4 bases and J gave up 4 bases; unmatched junction bases: 17. From germline, CDR1 is DFQATT and CDR2 SNEGSKA (reference sequence). The CDR3 sequence is 18 residues long. Unique molecular identifier tags were affixed to discrete cDNA molecules. TCRdb ran MiXCR on the 5' RACE reads and lists one entry per CDR3 protein. Among tens of thousands of distinct CDR3 sequences listed, 3% to 4.5% were seen once. This clonotype came up many times. The antigen is unknown. The J gene is TRBJ2-1, the V gene TRBV20-1; 9 bases are shared with TRBD2. This receptor was obtained from an adult who was a healthcare worker with PCR-confirmed SARS-CoV-2 infection or an uninfected control (not recorded which). What was sequenced was whole blood. CDR3 amino acids: CSAIRAAGGPERYNEQFF. The CDR3, as DNA: TGCAGTGCTATTCGGGCCGCGGGAGGGCCAGAAAGATACAATGAGCAGTTCTTC.